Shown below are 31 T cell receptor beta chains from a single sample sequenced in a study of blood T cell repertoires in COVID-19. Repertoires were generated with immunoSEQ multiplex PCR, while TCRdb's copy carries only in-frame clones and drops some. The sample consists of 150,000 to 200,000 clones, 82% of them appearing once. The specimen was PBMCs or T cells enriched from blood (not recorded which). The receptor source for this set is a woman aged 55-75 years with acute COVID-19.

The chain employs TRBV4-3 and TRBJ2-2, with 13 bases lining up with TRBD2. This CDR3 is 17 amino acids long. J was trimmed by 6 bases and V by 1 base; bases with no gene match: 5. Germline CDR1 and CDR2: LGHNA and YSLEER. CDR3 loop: CASSQGTSGSNSGELFF. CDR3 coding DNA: TGCGCCAGCAGCCAAGGGACTAGCGGGAGTAATTCCGGGGAGCTGTTTTTT.

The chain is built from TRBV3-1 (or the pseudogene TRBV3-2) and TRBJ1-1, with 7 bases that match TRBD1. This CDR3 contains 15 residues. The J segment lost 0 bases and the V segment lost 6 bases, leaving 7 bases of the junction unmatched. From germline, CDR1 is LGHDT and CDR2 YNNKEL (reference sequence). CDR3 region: CASRTGLKMNTEAFF. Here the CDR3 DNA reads TGTGCCAGCAGGACAGGGCTTAAAATGAACACTGAAGCTTTCTTT.

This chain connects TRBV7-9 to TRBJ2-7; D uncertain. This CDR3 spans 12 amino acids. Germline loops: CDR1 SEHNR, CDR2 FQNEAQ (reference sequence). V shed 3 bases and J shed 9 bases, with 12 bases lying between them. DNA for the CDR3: TGTGCCAGCAGCTTCGAGGCAGTCAGGCAGTACGTC. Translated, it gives CASSFEAVRQYV.

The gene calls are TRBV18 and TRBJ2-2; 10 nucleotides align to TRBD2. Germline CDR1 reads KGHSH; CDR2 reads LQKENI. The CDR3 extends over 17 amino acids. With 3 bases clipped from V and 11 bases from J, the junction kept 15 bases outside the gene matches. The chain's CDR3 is CASSPPSSGGTRGELFF. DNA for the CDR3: TGTGCCAGCTCACCTCCGTCTAGCGGGGGCACACGAGGCGAGCTGTTTTTT. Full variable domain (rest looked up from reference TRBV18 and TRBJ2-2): NAGVMQNPRHLVRRRGQEARLRCSPMKGHSHVYWYRQLPEEGLKFMVYLQKENIIDESGMPKERFSAEFPKEGPSILRIQQVVRGDSAAYFCASSPPSSGGTRGELFFGEGSRLTVL.

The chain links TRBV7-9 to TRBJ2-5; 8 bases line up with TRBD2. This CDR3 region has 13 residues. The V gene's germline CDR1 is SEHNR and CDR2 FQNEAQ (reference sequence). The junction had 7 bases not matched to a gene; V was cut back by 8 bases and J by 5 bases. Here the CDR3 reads CASGTSRRETQYF. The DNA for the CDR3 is TGTGCCAGCGGGACTAGTCGTCGGGAGACCCAGTACTTC.

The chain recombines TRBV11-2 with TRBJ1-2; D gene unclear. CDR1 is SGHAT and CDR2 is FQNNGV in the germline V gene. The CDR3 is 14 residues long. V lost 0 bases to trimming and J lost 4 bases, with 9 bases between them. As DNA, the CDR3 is TGTGCCAGCAGCTTAGAACGGCGGGGCTATGGCTACACCTTC. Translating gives CASSLERRGYGYTF.

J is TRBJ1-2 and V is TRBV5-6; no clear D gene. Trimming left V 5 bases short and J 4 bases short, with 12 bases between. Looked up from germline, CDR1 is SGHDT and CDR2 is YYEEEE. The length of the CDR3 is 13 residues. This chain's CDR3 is CASSGGSSYGYTF. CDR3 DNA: TGTGCCAGCAGTGGCGGCTCCAGCTATGGCTACACCTTC.

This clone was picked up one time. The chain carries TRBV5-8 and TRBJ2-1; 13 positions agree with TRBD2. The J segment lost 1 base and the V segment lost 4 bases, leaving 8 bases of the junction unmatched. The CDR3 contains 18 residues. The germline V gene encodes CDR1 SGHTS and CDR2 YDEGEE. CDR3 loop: CASSRTSGGAGSYNEQFF. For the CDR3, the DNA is TGTGCCAGCAGCCGCACTAGCGGGGGGGCCGGATCCTACAATGAGCAGTTCTTC.

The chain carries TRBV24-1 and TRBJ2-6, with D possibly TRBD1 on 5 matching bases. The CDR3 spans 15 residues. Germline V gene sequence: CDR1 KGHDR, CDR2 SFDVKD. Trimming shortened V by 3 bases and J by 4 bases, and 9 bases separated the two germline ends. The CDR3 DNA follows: TGTGCCACCAGTGATCCAGGGTCCGGGGCCAACGTCCTGACTTTC. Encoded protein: CATSDPGSGANVLTF.

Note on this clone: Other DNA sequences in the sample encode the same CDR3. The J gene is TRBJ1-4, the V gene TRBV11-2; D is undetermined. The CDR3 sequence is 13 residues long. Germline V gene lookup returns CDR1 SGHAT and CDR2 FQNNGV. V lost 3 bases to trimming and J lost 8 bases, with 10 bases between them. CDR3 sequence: CASSLGGREKLFF. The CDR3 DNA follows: TGTGCCAGCAGCTTGGGAGGGCGGGAAAAACTGTTTTTT.

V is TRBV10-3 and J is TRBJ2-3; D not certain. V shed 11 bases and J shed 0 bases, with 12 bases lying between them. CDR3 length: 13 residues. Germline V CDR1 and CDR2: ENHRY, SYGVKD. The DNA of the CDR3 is TGTGCCGTTTCAAGTACTAGCACAGATACGCAGTATTTT. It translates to CAVSSTSTDTQYF.

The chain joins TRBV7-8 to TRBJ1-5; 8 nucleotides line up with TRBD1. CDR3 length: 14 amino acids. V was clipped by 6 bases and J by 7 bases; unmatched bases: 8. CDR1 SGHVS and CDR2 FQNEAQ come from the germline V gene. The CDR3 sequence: CASSTRGPDQPQHF. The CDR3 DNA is TGTGCCAGCAGTACCAGGGGGCCTGACCAGCCCCAGCATTTT.

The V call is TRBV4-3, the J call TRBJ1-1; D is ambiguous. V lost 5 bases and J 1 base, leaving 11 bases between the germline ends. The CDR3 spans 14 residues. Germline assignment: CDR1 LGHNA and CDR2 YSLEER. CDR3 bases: TGCGCCAGCAGCTTCGGCGGCCCGAACACTGAAGCTTTCTTT. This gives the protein CASSFGGPNTEAFF.

CDR3 bases: TGTGCCAGCAGCTTAGCGACCGGGACAGGGATGTCGGGAAACACCATATATTTT. Protein product: CASSLATGTGMSGNTIYF. This chain links TRBV7-6 with TRBJ1-3; the match to TRBD1 covers 9 bases. Germline V gene lookup returns CDR1 SGHVS and CDR2 FNYEAQ. Germline trimming cut 0 bases from V and 4 bases from J; bases unmatched to any gene: 10. The CDR3 loop spans 18 amino acids.

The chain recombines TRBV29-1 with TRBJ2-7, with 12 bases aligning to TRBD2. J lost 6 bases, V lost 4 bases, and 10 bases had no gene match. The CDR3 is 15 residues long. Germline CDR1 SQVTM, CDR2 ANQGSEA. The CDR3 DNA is TGCAGCGTTGCAAGGACTAGCGGGGCGCCTGCCGAGCAGTACTTC. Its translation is CSVARTSGAPAEQYF.

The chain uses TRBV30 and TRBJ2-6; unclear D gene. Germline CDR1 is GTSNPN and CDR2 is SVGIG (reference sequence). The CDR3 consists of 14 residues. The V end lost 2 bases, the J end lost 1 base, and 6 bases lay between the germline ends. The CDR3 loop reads CAWSTTSGANVLTF. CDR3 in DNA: TGTGCCTGGAGTACAACATCTGGGGCCAACGTCCTGACTTTC.

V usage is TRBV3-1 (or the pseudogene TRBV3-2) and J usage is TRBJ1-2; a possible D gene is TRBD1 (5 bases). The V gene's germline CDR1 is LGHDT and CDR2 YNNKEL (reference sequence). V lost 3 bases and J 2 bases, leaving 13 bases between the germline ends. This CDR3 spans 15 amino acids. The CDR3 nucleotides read TGTGCCAGCAGCCATTCGACGGGGGGGAACTATGGCTACACCTTC. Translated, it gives CASSHSTGGNYGYTF.

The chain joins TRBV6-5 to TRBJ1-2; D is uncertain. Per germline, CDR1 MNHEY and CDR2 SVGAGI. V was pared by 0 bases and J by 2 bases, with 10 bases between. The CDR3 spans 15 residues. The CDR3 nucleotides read TGTGCCAGCAGTTACTCTGCAGATAAGAACTATGGCTACACCTTC. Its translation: CASSYSADKNYGYTF.

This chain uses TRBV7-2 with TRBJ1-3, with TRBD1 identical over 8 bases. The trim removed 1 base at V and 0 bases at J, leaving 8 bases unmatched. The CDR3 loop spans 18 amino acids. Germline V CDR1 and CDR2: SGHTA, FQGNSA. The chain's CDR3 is CASSLGGQAVISGNTIYF. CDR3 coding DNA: TGTGCCAGCAGCTTAGGGGGACAGGCGGTCATCTCTGGAAACACCATATATTTT.

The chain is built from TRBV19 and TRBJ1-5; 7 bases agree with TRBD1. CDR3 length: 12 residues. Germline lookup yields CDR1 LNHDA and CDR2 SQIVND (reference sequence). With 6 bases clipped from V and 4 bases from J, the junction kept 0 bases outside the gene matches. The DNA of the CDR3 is TGTGCCAGTAGACAGGGGAATCAGCCCCAGCATTTT. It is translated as CASRQGNQPQHF.

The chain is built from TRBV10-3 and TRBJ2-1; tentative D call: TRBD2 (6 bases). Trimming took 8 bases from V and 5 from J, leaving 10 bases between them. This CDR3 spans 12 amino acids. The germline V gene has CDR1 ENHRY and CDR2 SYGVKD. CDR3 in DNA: TGTGCCATCGCGACTAGGGACAATGAGCAGTTCTTC. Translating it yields CAIATRDNEQFF.

CDR3 bases: TGTGCCTGGAGTCGGGGAGGGGGGGCTTTCTTT. It translates to CAWSRGGGAFF. This chain connects TRBV30 to TRBJ1-1; TRBD1 might be the D (6 bases). The V end lost 2 bases, the J end lost 11 bases, and 12 bases lay between the germline ends. Germline CDR1 GTSNPN, CDR2 SVGIG (reference sequence). The CDR3 is 11 amino acids.

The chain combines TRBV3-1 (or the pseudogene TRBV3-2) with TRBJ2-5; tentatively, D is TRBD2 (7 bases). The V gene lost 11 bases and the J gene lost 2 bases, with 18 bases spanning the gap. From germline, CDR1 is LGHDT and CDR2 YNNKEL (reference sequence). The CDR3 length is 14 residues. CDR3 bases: TGTGCCTCCCGAACGGGGGGCCGACAAGAGACCCAGTACTTC. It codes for CASRTGGRQETQYF.

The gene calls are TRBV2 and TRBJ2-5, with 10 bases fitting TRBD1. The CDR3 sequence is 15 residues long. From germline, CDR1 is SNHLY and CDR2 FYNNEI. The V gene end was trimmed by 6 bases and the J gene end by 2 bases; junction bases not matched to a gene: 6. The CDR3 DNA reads TGTGCCAGCAGAGCAATGGACAGGGGGCAAGAGACCCAGTACTTC. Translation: CASRAMDRGQETQYF.

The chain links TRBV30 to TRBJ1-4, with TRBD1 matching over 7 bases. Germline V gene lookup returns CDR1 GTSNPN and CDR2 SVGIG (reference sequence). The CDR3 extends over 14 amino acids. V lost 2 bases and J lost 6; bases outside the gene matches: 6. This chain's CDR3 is CAWSPGQVDEKLFF. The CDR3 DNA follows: TGTGCCTGGAGTCCAGGACAGGTTGATGAAAAACTGTTTTTT.

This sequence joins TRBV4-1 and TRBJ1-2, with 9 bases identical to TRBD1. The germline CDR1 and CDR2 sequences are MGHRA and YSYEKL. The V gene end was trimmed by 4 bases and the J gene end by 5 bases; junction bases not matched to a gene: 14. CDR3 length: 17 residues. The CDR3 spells CASSLSIPGTGNYGYTF. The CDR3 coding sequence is TGCGCCAGCAGCCTTTCAATTCCCGGGACAGGGAATTATGGCTACACCTTC.

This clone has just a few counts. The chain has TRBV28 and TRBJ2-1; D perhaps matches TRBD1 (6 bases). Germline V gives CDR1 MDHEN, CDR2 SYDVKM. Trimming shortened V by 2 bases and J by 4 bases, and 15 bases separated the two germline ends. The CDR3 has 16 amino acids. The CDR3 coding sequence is TGTGCCAGCAGTTTAATAACAGGGATCGGTTACAATGAGCAGTTCTTC. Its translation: CASSLITGIGYNEQFF. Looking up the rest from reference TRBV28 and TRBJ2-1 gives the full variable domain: DVKVTQSSRYLVKRTGEKVFLECVQDMDHENMFWYRQDPGLGLRLIYFSYDVKMKEKGDIPEGYSVSREKKERFSLILESASTNQTSMYLCASSLITGIGYNEQFFGPGTRLTVL.

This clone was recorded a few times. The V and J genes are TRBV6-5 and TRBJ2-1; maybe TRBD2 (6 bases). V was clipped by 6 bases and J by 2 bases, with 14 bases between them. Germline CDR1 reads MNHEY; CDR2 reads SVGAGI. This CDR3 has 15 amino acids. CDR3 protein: CASREGTSAYNEQFF. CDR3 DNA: TGTGCCAGCAGGGAGGGAACCTCCGCCTACAATGAGCAGTTCTTC.

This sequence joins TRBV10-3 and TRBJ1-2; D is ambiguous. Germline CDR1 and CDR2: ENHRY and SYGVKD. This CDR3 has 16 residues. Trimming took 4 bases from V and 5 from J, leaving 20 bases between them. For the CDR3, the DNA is TGTGCCATCAGTGGGGCAGGTACGCTAGGAGGGTATGGCTACACCTTC. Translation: CAISGAGTLGGYGYTF.

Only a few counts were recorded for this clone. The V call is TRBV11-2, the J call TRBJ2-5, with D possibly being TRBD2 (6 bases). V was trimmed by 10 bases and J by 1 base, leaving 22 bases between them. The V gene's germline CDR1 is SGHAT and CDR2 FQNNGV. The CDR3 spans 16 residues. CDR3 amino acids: CATVRGLSGPQETQYF. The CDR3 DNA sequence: TGTGCCACTGTGCGGGGTCTAAGCGGTCCCCAAGAGACCCAGTACTTC.

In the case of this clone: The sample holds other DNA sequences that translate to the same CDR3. The CDR3 region has the DNA TGCGCCAGCAGCCCCGGGACAGGGGGCACTGAAGCTTTCTTT. This translates into CASSPGTGGTEAFF. The rearrangement links TRBV5-1 to TRBJ1-1; 11 nucleotides agree with TRBD1. The CDR3 contains 14 residues. CDR1 and CDR2 from the germline V gene are SGHRS and YFSETQ. J was trimmed by 4 bases and V by 4 bases; bases with no gene match: 3.